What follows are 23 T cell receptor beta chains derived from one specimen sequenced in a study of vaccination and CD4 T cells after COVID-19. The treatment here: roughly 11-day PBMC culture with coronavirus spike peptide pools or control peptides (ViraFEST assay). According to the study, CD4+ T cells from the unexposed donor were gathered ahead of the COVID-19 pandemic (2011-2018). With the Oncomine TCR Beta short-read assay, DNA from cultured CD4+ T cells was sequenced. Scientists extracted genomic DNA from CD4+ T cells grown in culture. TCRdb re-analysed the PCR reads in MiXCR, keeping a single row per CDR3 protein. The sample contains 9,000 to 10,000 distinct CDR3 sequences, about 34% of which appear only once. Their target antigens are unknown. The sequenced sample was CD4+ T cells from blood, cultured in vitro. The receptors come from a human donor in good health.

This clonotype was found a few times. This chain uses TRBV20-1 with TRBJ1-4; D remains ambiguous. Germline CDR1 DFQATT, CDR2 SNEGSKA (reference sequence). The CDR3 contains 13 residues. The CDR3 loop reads CNLRRNWDEKLFF. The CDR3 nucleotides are TGCAATCTCCGCAGGAATTGGGATGAAAAACTGTTTTTT.

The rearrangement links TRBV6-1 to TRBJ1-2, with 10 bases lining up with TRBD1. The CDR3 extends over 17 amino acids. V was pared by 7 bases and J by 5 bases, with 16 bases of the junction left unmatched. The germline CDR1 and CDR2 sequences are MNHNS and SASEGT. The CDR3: CASKPSGTGVSEYGYTF. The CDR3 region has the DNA TGTGCCAGCAAACCTTCAGGGACAGGGGTATCAGAGTATGGCTACACCTTC.

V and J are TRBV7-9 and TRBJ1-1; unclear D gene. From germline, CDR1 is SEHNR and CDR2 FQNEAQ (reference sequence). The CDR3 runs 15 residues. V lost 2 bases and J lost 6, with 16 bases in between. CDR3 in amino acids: CASSLLRRGEAEAFF. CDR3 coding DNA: TGTGCCAGCAGCTTATTGCGGCGGGGTGAGGCTGAAGCTTTCTTT.

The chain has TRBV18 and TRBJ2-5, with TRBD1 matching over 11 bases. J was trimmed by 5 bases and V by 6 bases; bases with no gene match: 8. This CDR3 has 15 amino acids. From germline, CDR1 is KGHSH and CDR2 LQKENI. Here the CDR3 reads CASSRDRGTRETQYF. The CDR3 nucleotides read TGTGCCAGCTCGCGGGACAGGGGGACCCGGGAGACCCAGTACTTC.

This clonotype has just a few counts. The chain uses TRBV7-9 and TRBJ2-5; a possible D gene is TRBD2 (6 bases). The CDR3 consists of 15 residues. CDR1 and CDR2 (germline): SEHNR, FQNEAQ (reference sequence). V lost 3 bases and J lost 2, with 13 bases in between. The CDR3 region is CASSFVQGLQETQYF. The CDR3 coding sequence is TGTGCCAGCAGCTTTGTTCAGGGACTTCAAGAGACCCAGTACTTC.

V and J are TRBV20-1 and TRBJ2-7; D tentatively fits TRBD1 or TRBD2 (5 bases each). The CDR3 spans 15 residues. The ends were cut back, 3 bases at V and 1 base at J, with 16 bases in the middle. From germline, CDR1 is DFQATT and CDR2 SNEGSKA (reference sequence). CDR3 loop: CSASDPWGKSYEQYF. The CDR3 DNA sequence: TGCAGTGCTAGTGATCCGTGGGGGAAGTCCTACGAGCAGTACTTC.

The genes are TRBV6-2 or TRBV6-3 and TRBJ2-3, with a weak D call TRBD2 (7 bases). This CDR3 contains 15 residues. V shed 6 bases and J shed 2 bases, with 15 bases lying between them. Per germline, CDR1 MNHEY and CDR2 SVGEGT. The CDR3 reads CASRLSGTSTDTQYF. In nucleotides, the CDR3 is TGTGCCAGCAGACTAAGCGGGACATCCACAGATACGCAGTATTTT.

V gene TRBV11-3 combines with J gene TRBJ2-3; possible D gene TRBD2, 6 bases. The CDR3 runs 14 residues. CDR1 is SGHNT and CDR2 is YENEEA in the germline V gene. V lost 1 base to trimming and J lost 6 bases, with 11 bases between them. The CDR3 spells CASSLGGDTDTQYF. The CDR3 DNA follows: TGTGCCAGCAGCTTAGGGGGGGATACGGATACGCAGTATTTT.

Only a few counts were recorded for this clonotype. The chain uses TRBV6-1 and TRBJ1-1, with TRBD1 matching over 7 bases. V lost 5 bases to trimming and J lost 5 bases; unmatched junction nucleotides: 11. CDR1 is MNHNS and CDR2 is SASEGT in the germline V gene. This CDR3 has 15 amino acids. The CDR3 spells CASSPSSGGGTEAFF. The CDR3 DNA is TGTGCCAGCAGTCCATCCTCAGGGGGAGGGACTGAAGCTTTCTTT.

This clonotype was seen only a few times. Here the CDR3 DNA reads TGTGCCAGCAGTGAGAACAGGGACCAAGAGACCCAGTACTTC. Its translation is CASSENRDQETQYF. This chain connects TRBV2 to TRBJ2-5; D is perhaps TRBD1 (6 bases). This CDR3 contains 14 residues. Per the germline V gene, CDR1 is SNHLY and CDR2 is FYNNEI. Trimming shortened V by 3 bases and J by 0 bases, and 8 bases separated the two germline ends. Full variable domain (outside the CDR3, taken from reference TRBV2 and TRBJ2-5): EPEVTQTPSHQVTQMGQEVILRCVPISNHLYFYWYRQILGQKVEFLVSFYNNEISEKSEIFDDQFSVERPDGSNFTLKIRSTKLEDSAMYFCASSENRDQETQYFGPGTRLLVL.

Here the CDR3 reads CASSLSGLDTQYF. The CDR3 DNA reads TGTGCCAGCAGCTTATCAGGGTTGGATACGCAGTATTTT. This chain uses TRBV11-2 with TRBJ2-3; possible D gene TRBD1, 5 bases. The germline V and J ends were trimmed by 2 bases and 6 bases, with 9 bases remaining between them. Germline lookup yields CDR1 SGHAT and CDR2 FQNNGV. CDR3 length: 13 residues.

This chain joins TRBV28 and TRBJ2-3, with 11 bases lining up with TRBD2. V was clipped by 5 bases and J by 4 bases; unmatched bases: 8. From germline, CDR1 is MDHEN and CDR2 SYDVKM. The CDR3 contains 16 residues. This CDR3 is CASSGTSGRSSDTQYF. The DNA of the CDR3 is TGTGCCAGCAGTGGGACTAGCGGCCGATCGTCAGATACGCAGTATTTT.

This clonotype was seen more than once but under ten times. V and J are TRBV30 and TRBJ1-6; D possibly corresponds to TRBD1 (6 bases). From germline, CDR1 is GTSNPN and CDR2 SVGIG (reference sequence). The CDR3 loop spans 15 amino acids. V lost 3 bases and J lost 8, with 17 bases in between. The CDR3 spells CAWSEGGGTHSPLHF. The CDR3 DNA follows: TGTGCCTGGAGCGAAGGAGGGGGGACGCATTCACCCCTCCACTTT.

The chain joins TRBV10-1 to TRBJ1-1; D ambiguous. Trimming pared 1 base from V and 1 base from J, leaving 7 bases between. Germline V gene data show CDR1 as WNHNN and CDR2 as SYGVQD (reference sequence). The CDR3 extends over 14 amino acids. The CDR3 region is CASSELHRNTEAFF. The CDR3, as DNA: TGCGCCAGCAGTGAGTTACACCGGAACACTGAAGCTTTCTTT.

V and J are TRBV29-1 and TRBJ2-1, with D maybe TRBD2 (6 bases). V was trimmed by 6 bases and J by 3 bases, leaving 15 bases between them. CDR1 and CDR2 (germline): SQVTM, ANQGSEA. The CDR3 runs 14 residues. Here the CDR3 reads CSVGLGGFYNEQFF. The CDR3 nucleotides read TGCAGCGTCGGCCTTGGGGGGTTCTACAATGAGCAGTTCTTC.

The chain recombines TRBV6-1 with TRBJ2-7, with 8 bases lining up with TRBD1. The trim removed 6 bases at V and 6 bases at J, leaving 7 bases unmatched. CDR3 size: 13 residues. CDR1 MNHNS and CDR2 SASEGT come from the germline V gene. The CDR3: CASSPQGAGEQYF. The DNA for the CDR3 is TGTGCCAGCAGCCCTCAGGGGGCGGGCGAGCAGTACTTC.

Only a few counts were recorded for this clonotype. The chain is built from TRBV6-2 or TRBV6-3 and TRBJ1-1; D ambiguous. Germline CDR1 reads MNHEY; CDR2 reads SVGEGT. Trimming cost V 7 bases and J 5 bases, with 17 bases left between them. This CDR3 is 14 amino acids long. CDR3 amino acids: CASKDEGRWTEAFF. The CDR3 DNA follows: TGTGCCAGCAAGGACGAGGGTCGATGGACTGAAGCTTTCTTT.

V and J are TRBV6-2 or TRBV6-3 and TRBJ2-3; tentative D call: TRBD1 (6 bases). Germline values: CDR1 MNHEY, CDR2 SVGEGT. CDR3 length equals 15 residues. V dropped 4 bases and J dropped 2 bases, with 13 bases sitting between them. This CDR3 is CASSLGQGSTDTQYF. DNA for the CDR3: TGTGCCAGCAGTTTAGGGCAGGGGTCCACAGATACGCAGTATTTT.

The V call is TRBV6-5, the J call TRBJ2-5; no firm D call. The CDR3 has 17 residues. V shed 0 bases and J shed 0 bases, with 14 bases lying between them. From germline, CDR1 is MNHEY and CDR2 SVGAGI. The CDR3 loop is CASSYSWVTDHQETQYF. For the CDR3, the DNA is TGTGCCAGCAGTTACTCCTGGGTTACCGACCACCAAGAGACCCAGTACTTC.

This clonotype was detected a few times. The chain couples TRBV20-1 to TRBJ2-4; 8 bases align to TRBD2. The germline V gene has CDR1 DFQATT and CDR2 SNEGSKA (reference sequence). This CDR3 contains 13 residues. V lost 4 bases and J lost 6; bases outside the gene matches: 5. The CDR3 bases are TGCAGTGCTACAGGACTAGCATTAAACATTCAGTACTTC. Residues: CSATGLALNIQYF.

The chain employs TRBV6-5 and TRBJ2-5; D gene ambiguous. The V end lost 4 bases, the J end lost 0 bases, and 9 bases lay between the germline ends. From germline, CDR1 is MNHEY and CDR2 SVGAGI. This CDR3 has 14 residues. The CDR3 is CASSFRPHQETQYF. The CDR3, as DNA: TGTGCCAGCAGTTTCCGCCCCCACCAAGAGACCCAGTACTTC.

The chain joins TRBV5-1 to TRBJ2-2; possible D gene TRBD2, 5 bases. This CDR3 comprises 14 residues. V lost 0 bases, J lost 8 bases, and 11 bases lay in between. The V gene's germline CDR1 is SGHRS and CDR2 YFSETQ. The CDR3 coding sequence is TGCGCCAGCAGCTTGGTGTCCGGGGTAGGGGAGCTGTTTTTT. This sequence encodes CASSLVSGVGELFF.

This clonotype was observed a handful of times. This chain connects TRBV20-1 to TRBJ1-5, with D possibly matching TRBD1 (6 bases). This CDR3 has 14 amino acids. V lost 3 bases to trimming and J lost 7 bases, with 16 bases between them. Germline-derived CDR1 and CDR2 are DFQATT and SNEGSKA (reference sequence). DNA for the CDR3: TGCAGTGCTAGTCAGGGGTCAGGGGACCAGCCCCAGCATTTT. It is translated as CSASQGSGDQPQHF.